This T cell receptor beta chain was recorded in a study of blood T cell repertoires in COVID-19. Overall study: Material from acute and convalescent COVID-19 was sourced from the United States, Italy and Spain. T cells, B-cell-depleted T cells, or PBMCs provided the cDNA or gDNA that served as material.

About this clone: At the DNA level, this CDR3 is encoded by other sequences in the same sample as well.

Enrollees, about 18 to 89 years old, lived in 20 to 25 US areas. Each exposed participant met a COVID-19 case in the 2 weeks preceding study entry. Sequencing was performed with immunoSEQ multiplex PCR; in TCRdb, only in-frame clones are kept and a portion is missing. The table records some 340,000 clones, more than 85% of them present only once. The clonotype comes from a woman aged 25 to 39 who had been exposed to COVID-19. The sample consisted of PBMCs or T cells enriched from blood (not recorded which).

The CDR3 sequence is CASSLSSYNEQFF. The CDR3 nucleotides read TGTGCCAGCAGCCTGAGCTCCTACAATGAGCAGTTCTTC. The chain has TRBV7-2 and TRBJ2-1; no clear D. Germline CDR1 reads SGHTA; CDR2 reads FQGNSA. The ends were cut back, 5 bases at V and 0 bases at J, with 5 bases in the middle. CDR3 length: 13 amino acids.